Presented here are 19 T cell receptor beta chains from one specimen sequenced in a study of T cells in localized non-small cell lung cancer. Using immunoSEQ multiplex PCR, the repertoire was profiled, and TCRdb retains in-frame clones only, with some absent. The profile shows some 17,000 clones, nearly 90% of them singletons. The source was peripheral blood mononuclear cells, collected before any cancer treatment. The receptors come from a woman aged 40 to 75 with stage III lung adenocarcinoma.

The chain links TRBV4-1 to TRBJ2-7, with a possible D match to TRBD2 (6 bases). Germline V lookup: CDR1 MGHRA, CDR2 YSYEKL. V was pared by 0 bases and J by 6 bases, with 21 bases between. The CDR3 sequence is 17 residues long. The CDR3 coding sequence is TGCGCCAGCAGCCAAGACGTAGGCCCGGGGACTGTTGGCGAGCAGTACTTC. Translated: CASSQDVGPGTVGEQYF.

This clone was seen just once. The chain joins TRBV5-1 to TRBJ2-7; D tentatively reads TRBD1 or TRBD2 (5 bases each). Germline lookup yields CDR1 SGHRS and CDR2 YFSETQ. The CDR3 loop spans 14 amino acids. V dropped 2 bases and J dropped 2 bases, with 11 bases sitting between them. The CDR3 nucleotides are TGCGCCAGCAGCTTTGGGGGAGCTGCCTACGAGCAGTACTTC. This encodes CASSFGGAAYEQYF.

The chain is built from TRBV7-9 and TRBJ1-3; D call uncertain. V lost 6 bases, J lost 1 base, and 7 bases lay in between. The CDR3 runs to 13 residues. Germline V CDR1 and CDR2: SEHNR, FQNEAQ (reference sequence). CDR3 nucleotides: TGTGCCAGCAGTCCTACTTCTGGAAACACCATATATTTT. Its protein product is CASSPTSGNTIYF.

The V call is TRBV2, the J call TRBJ2-5; TRBD1 aligns across 11 bases. V lost 0 bases to trimming and J lost 4 bases; unmatched junction nucleotides: 10. Germline values: CDR1 SNHLY, CDR2 FYNNEI. The CDR3 extends over 18 amino acids. The CDR3 DNA reads TGTGCCAGCAGTGAAGCGCTCGGACAGGGGGCCAGGGGAGAGACCCAGTACTTC. Encoded protein: CASSEALGQGARGETQYF. Full variable domain (rest looked up from reference TRBV2 and TRBJ2-5): EPEVTQTPSHQVTQMGQEVILRCVPISNHLYFYWYRQILGQKVEFLVSFYNNEISEKSEIFDDQFSVERPDGSNFTLKIRSTKLEDSAMYFCASSEALGQGARGETQYFGPGTRLLVL.

The chain combines TRBV2 with TRBJ1-2; no clear D. CDR1 is SNHLY, CDR2 FYNNEI, per germline. The CDR3 consists of 12 residues. V was shortened by 6 bases and J by 3 bases, with 8 bases between the two germline ends. The CDR3 sequence: CASREIDYGYTF. The CDR3 DNA sequence: TGTGCCAGCAGAGAGATAGACTATGGCTACACCTTC.

The DNA of the CDR3 is TGCAGTGCCACGTACAATGAGCAGTTCTTC. Its protein is CSATYNEQFF. J is TRBJ2-1 and V is TRBV20-1; D call uncertain. Trimming left V 6 bases short and J 4 bases short, with 4 bases between. The CDR3 is 10 residues long. Germline CDR1 is DFQATT and CDR2 is SNEGSKA (reference sequence).

J is TRBJ1-3 and V is TRBV5-4; D is uncertain. The CDR3 totals 14 residues. Trimming took 2 bases from V and 1 from J, leaving 7 bases between them. Germline V gives CDR1 SGHNT, CDR2 YYREEE (reference sequence). The CDR3 DNA reads as TGTGCCAGCAGCTTCACTGGGTCTGGAAACACCATATATTTT. This sequence encodes CASSFTGSGNTIYF.

The chain is built from TRBV4-3 and TRBJ1-2; D might be TRBD1 (5 bases). Germline V gene lookup returns CDR1 LGHNA and CDR2 YSLEER. This CDR3 has 15 residues. V was clipped by 0 bases and J by 4 bases, with 12 bases between them. CDR3 DNA sequence: TGCGCCAGCAGCCAAGACGACAGCGATTTCTATGGCTACACCTTC. Translation gives CASSQDDSDFYGYTF.

V is TRBV5-1 and J is TRBJ2-7; D assignment may be TRBD1 or TRBD2 (6 bases each). The CDR3 runs 15 residues. The V end lost 5 bases, the J end lost 4 bases, and 19 bases lay between the germline ends. Germline loops: CDR1 SGHRS, CDR2 YFSETQ. The CDR3 sequence is CASRQRSGGGYEQYF. The DNA for the CDR3 is TGCGCCAGCAGGCAGCGGTCCGGGGGCGGGTACGAGCAGTACTTC.

The chain couples TRBV5-1 to TRBJ2-1; 10 bases agree with TRBD2. J lost 4 bases, V lost 0 bases, and 1 base had no gene match. The CDR3 has 15 residues. The V gene's germline CDR1 is SGHRS and CDR2 YFSETQ. CDR3 sequence reads: CASSLVAGGYNEQFF. The DNA for the CDR3 is TGCGCCAGCAGCTTGGTAGCGGGGGGATACAATGAGCAGTTCTTC.

In DNA, the CDR3 is TGTGCCAGCTCACCAGAACAGGGGAAAGACGAGCAGTACTTC. This translates into CASSPEQGKDEQYF. The chain has TRBV18 and TRBJ2-7; the match to TRBD1 covers 7 bases. Trimming cost V 2 bases and J 5 bases; bases outside gene matches: 6. CDR3 size: 14 residues. Germline values: CDR1 KGHSH, CDR2 LQKENI.

The chain is built from TRBV14 and TRBJ1-4; possibly TRBD1 for D (5 bases). The CDR3 totals 16 residues. Germline lookup yields CDR1 SGHDN and CDR2 FVKESK. V was shortened by 1 base and J by 1 base, with 10 bases between the two germline ends. The CDR3 DNA is TGTGCCAGCAGCCAAGCCCCAGGGCTAACTAATGAAAAACTGTTTTTT. Protein sequence: CASSQAPGLTNEKLFF.

The chain's CDR3 is CAISEFRDDGYTF. The CDR3 DNA is TGTGCCATCAGTGAGTTCAGGGACGATGGCTACACCTTC. The V and J genes are TRBV10-3 and TRBJ1-2, with a possible D match to TRBD1 (5 bases). There are 13 residues in the CDR3. Per the germline V gene, CDR1 is ENHRY and CDR2 is SYGVKD. V was shortened by 1 base and J by 6 bases, with 9 bases between the two germline ends.

This chain connects TRBV2 to TRBJ1-5, with TRBD1 matching over 8 bases. This CDR3 comprises 13 residues. Trimming cost V 6 bases and J 7 bases; bases outside gene matches: 5. CDR1 and CDR2 from the germline V gene are SNHLY and FYNNEI. CDR3 nucleotide sequence: TGTGCCAGCAGAGACAGGGGTGGCCAGCCCCAGCATTTT. Residues: CASRDRGGQPQHF. Full variable domain (rest looked up from reference TRBV2 and TRBJ1-5): EPEVTQTPSHQVTQMGQEVILRCVPISNHLYFYWYRQILGQKVEFLVSFYNNEISEKSEIFDDQFSVERPDGSNFTLKIRSTKLEDSAMYFCASRDRGGQPQHFGDGTRLSIL.

This clone was recorded once. The chain links TRBV28 to TRBJ1-2; no clear D gene. The CDR3 spans 14 residues. V was clipped by 2 bases and J by 5 bases, with 12 bases between them. From germline, CDR1 is MDHEN and CDR2 SYDVKM. Here the CDR3 reads CASSLVQHGYGYTF. The CDR3 DNA follows: TGTGCCAGCAGTTTAGTCCAGCACGGGTATGGCTACACCTTC.

V and J are TRBV6-6 and TRBJ2-5; D gene ambiguous. Trimming stripped 5 bases from V and 2 bases from J, with 6 bases between. This CDR3 has 12 amino acids. CDR1 is MNHNY and CDR2 is SVGAGI in the germline V gene (reference sequence). The CDR3 DNA sequence: TGTGCCAGCAGTAAACCGCAAGAGACCCAGTACTTC. It codes for CASSKPQETQYF.

CDR3 DNA: TGTGCCAGCAGCTTGGGCCTTGGGACCCAGTACTTC. This encodes CASSLGLGTQYF. The V and J genes are TRBV5-6 and TRBJ2-5; D not certain. The germline gives CDR1 SGHDT, CDR2 YYEEEE. Trimming cost V 0 bases and J 7 bases, with 7 bases left between them. The CDR3 consists of 12 residues.

V gene TRBV11-2 combines with J gene TRBJ2-7, with 10 bases lining up with TRBD1. The CDR3 is 13 amino acids. V trimming: 11 bases; J trimming: 6 bases; junction bases outside the gene matches: 10. CDR1 and CDR2 from the germline V gene are SGHAT and FQNNGV. DNA for the CDR3: TGTGCCGGTAAGAGGACAGGGGGACTCGAGCAGTACTTC. Its translation is CAGKRTGGLEQYF.

The chain couples TRBV9 to TRBJ2-2; a possible D gene is TRBD1 (5 bases). CDR1 is SGDLS and CDR2 is YYNGEE in the germline V gene. The CDR3 is made up of 14 amino acids. Trimming took off 3 bases at V and 6 bases at J, with 12 bases between the two ends. The CDR3 here is CASSGPGSPGELFF. CDR3 bases: TGTGCCAGCAGCGGGCCAGGGTCCCCCGGGGAGCTGTTTTTT.